The 27 T cell receptor beta chains below all came from one sample that was sequenced in a study of T cells in Graves' hyperthyroidism and ophthalmopathy (dated by TCRdb to between 2018 and 2021). The library relied on multiplex PCR. These reads were obtained on an Illumina HiSeq 2000. TCR beta CDR3 regions were amplified from RNA transcripts. The first round of RT-PCR for the TCR CDR3 was performed with the HTBI primer set and the Qiagen OneStep RT-PCR kit. TCRdb reprocessed the public reads (quality trimming at Q25 with fastp, clone calling with MiXCR) and kept in-frame beta chains. CDR3 protein duplicates are merged, each entry listing the most common genes and DNA. Counted in this sample were tens of thousands of distinct CDR3 sequences; just under 50% of them appeared once. The ten largest clonotypes hold around 12% of the sample. The material sequenced was blood. Receptor source: a woman in her 30s with Graves' ophthalmopathy.

The table lists this clonotype with many counts. The gene calls are TRBV12-3 or TRBV12-4 and TRBJ1-2; D gene unclear. Trimming removed 3 bases from V and 6 bases from J, with 14 bases in between. The CDR3 sequence is 14 residues long. The CDR3 DNA reads as TGTGCCAGCAGTTTGGTCGTCGAAGCCGATGGCTACACCTTC. Residues: CASSLVVEADGYTF.

This clonotype was counted ten times or more. The chain employs TRBV20-1 and TRBJ2-3; no definite D call. Germline CDR1 DFQATT, CDR2 SNEGSKA (reference sequence). This CDR3 has 16 amino acids. Trimming cost V 0 bases and J 0 bases, with 13 bases left between them. The CDR3 nucleotides are TGCAGTGCTAGAGATGGGCTAGGGATCAGCACAGATACGCAGTATTTT. Its translation is CSARDGLGISTDTQYF.

This chain links TRBV24-1 with TRBJ2-3; D is undetermined. CDR1 and CDR2 from the germline V gene are KGHDR and SFDVKD. This CDR3 is 11 amino acids long. The ends were cut back, 5 bases at V and 10 bases at J, with 9 bases in the middle. The CDR3 reads CATSVGGAQYF. CDR3 in DNA: TGTGCCACCAGTGTAGGCGGTGCGCAGTATTTT.

The CDR3 loop is CASSLAGGFPNYEQYF. CDR3 in DNA: TGTGCCAGCAGCTTAGCGGGAGGGTTCCCCAACTACGAGCAGTACTTC. J is TRBJ2-7 and V is TRBV7-3; 9 bases are shared with TRBD2. Trimming at V came to 2 bases and at J to 3 bases, leaving 8 bases not matched to a gene. The CDR3 covers 16 residues. The germline CDR1 and CDR2 sequences are SGHTA and FQGTGA.

This clonotype was found a few times. The V gene is TRBV20-1, the J gene TRBJ2-3, with D unresolved. Trimming removed 0 bases at V and 14 bases at J, with 6 bases between. The CDR3 is made up of 9 amino acids. Germline CDR1 is DFQATT and CDR2 is SNEGSKA (reference sequence). This CDR3 is CSARDPGYF. CDR3 DNA: TGCAGTGCTAGAGATCCGGGGTATTTT.

The chain joins TRBV7-2 to TRBJ2-3; TRBD1 matches 11 bases. This CDR3 has 16 amino acids. V gave up 7 bases and J gave up 3 bases; unmatched junction bases: 9. CDR1 and CDR2 (germline): SGHTA, FQGNSA. Here the CDR3 reads CASTNRGTGGTDTQYF. The CDR3 bases are TGTGCCAGCACAAACAGAGGGACAGGGGGAACAGATACGCAGTATTTT.

V and J are TRBV10-2 and TRBJ2-5; 7 bases fit TRBD2. The germline V gene encodes CDR1 WSHSY and CDR2 SAAADI. J gave up 5 bases and V 3 bases, and 6 bases lay outside the gene matches. The CDR3 is made up of 14 amino acids. The CDR3 is CASSDWTSRETQYF. As DNA, the CDR3 is TGCGCCAGCAGTGATTGGACTAGTAGGGAGACCCAGTACTTC.

V usage is TRBV6-6 and J usage is TRBJ2-1; the D call may be TRBD1 or TRBD2 (5 bases each). V lost 3 bases and J 10 bases, leaving 13 bases between the germline ends. The CDR3 length is 13 residues. Germline V gives CDR1 MNHNY, CDR2 SVGAGI (reference sequence). The CDR3: CASSYGGSGEQFF. The CDR3, as DNA: TGTGCCAGCAGTTATGGGGGATCCGGGGAGCAGTTCTTC.

Regarding this clonotype: Since the CDR3 does not end with the conserved phenylalanine or tryptophan, this likely comes from a read error. The chain uses TRBV6-2 or TRBV6-3 and TRBJ2-7; D possibly corresponds to TRBD2 (6 bases). This CDR3 has 16 residues. The V and J ends lost 0 bases and 2 bases respectively, with 14 bases between them. Germline V gene data show CDR1 as MNHEY and CDR2 as SVGEGT. Here the CDR3 DNA reads TGTGCCAGCAGTTACTCGACCGGGAGAGGGGCCTACGAGCAGTACTCC. Translation gives CASSYSTGRGAYEQYS.

The sample holds many counts of this clonotype. The chain links TRBV4-1 to TRBJ1-5; D call uncertain. Germline assignment: CDR1 MGHRA and CDR2 YSYEKL. The V and J ends lost 0 bases and 0 bases respectively, with 6 bases between them. This CDR3 comprises 15 residues. This CDR3 reads CASSQEVYSNQPQHF. The CDR3 bases are TGCGCCAGCAGCCAAGAGGTTTATAGCAATCAGCCCCAGCATTTT.

The chain is built from TRBV6-2 or TRBV6-3 and TRBJ2-5; TRBD1 agrees at 7 bases. The V gene end was trimmed by 11 bases and the J gene end by 2 bases; junction bases not matched to a gene: 14. The CDR3 is 15 residues long. The germline V gene has CDR1 MNHEY and CDR2 SVGEGT. The CDR3 region has the DNA TGTGCCGCTAGGGGGCGAGCGCTACCGCAAGAGACCCAGTACTTC. Its translation: CAARGRALPQETQYF.

At least ten counts were recorded for this clonotype. The rearrangement joins TRBV15 to TRBJ1-1; weak D call: TRBD1 (5 bases). Trimming pared 1 base from V and 8 bases from J, leaving 11 bases between. The CDR3 runs 13 residues. Germline V gene sequence: CDR1 LNHNV, CDR2 YYDKDF (reference sequence). The CDR3 DNA is TGTGCCACCAGCAGAGCTCTGGGGGAGGAAGCTTTCTTT. It yields the protein CATSRALGEEAFF.

CDR3 sequence: CASRPLCSGNTIYF. The CDR3 DNA reads TGTGCCAGTAGACCGCTGTGCTCTGGAAACACCATATATTTT. The V gene is TRBV19, the J gene TRBJ1-3, with D uncertain. In germline, CDR1 is LNHDA, CDR2 SQIVND (reference sequence). Between the trimmed V and J ends, which lost 6 bases and 0 bases, there was a span of 9 bases. This CDR3 is 14 amino acids long.

This clonotype has a count of ten or more. V gene TRBV7-8 combines with J gene TRBJ1-2; no clear D gene. V lost 5 bases, J lost 4 bases, and 17 bases lay in between. Per the germline V gene, CDR1 is SGHVS and CDR2 is FQNEAQ. The CDR3 runs to 15 residues. The chain's CDR3 is CASSPRALSGYGYTF. CDR3 DNA sequence: TGTGCCAGCAGCCCTAGGGCCCTCTCGGGCTATGGCTACACCTTC.

Details on this clonotype: Lacking the conserved final phenylalanine or tryptophan, this CDR3 likely reflects a read error. This chain connects TRBV10-3 to TRBJ1-1; unclear D gene. Germline CDR1 reads ENHRY; CDR2 reads SYGVKD. The CDR3 is 15 residues long. V shed 0 bases and J shed 2 bases, with 10 bases lying between them. The CDR3 reads CAISESPSGNTEAFS. The DNA for the CDR3 is TGTGCCATCAGTGAGTCGCCCTCAGGAAACACTGAAGCTTTCTCT.

This clonotype was picked up many times. This rearrangement joins TRBV5-4 to TRBJ2-5; 9 bases match TRBD2. Germline loops: CDR1 SGHNT, CDR2 YYREEE (reference sequence). The CDR3 spans 16 residues. The J segment lost 4 bases and the V segment lost 0 bases, leaving 7 bases of the junction unmatched. The CDR3 reads CASSLAVAGVTETQYF. As DNA, the CDR3 is TGTGCCAGCAGCTTGGCTGTAGCGGGAGTTACAGAGACCCAGTACTTC.

This clonotype was observed once. This CDR3 is CASSVLAGARNELFF. DNA for the CDR3: TGCGCCAGCAGTGTTTTAGCGGGAGCTCGGAATGAGCTGTTTTTT. J is TRBJ2-2 and V is TRBV10-2; the match to TRBD2 covers 9 bases. Looked up from germline, CDR1 is WSHSY and CDR2 is SAAADI. The V gene end was trimmed by 4 bases and the J gene end by 11 bases; junction bases not matched to a gene: 11. The CDR3 runs 15 residues.

Ten or more counts support this clonotype. The V gene is TRBV4-1, the J gene TRBJ2-5; D ambiguous. This CDR3 is 14 amino acids long. Trimming left V 0 bases short and J 5 bases short, with 10 bases between. CDR1 is MGHRA and CDR2 is YSYEKL in the germline V gene. CDR3 sequence reads: CASSQDRPAETQYF. The CDR3 DNA reads TGCGCCAGCAGCCAAGATCGCCCTGCTGAGACCCAGTACTTC.

The table lists this clonotype with many counts. The CDR3 coding sequence is TGCAGTGCTAGTGTACTAGCGGGACGTGCTAGCACAGATACGCAGTATTTT. This translates into CSASVLAGRASTDTQYF. The chain recombines TRBV20-1 with TRBJ2-3; 10 nucleotides align to TRBD2. This CDR3 has 17 amino acids. Germline V gives CDR1 DFQATT, CDR2 SNEGSKA (reference sequence). The V segment lost 3 bases and the J segment 0 bases; nucleotides outside the gene matches: 9.

Only one count was recorded for this clonotype. This chain connects TRBV6-1 to TRBJ1-2; maybe TRBD1 (6 bases). V was clipped by 0 bases and J by 4 bases, with 9 bases between them. CDR1 and CDR2 (germline): MNHNS, SASEGT. CDR3 length: 14 amino acids. The CDR3, as DNA: TGTGCCAGCAGTGAAGCGCCGGACAGCTATGGCTACACCTTC. It encodes CASSEAPDSYGYTF.

This chain's CDR3 is CASSQDWAREKLFF. In nucleotides, the CDR3 is TGTGCCAGCAGCCAAGACTGGGCGAGGGAAAAACTGTTTTTT. The chain has TRBV14 and TRBJ1-4; D is unresolved. This CDR3 has 14 amino acids. CDR1 and CDR2 (germline): SGHDN, FVKESK. V was pared by 0 bases and J by 8 bases, with 10 bases between. The complete variable domain, with remaining parts taken from reference TRBV14 and TRBJ1-4, reads EAGVTQFPSHSVIEKGQTVTLRCDPISGHDNLYWYRRVMGKEIKFLLHFVKESKQDESGMPNNRFLAERTGGTYSTLKVQPAELEDSGVYFCASSQDWAREKLFFGSGTQLSVL.

The J gene is TRBJ2-7, the V gene TRBV19, with TRBD1 identical over 10 bases. This CDR3 is 15 amino acids long. The V and J ends lost 3 bases and 5 bases, in that order; junction bases with no gene match: 7. Germline loops: CDR1 LNHDA, CDR2 SQIVND (reference sequence). CDR3: CASSILTGGLDEQYF. The CDR3, as DNA: TGTGCCAGTAGTATTCTGACAGGGGGCCTGGACGAGCAGTACTTC.

The rearrangement joins TRBV4-1 to TRBJ2-5; 12 bases agree with TRBD2. Germline V gives CDR1 MGHRA, CDR2 YSYEKL. The ends lost 3 bases at V and 5 bases at J; junction bases unmatched: 7. This CDR3 spans 16 amino acids. The CDR3 sequence: CASSHLTSGRTETQYF. DNA for the CDR3: TGCGCCAGCAGCCATTTGACTAGCGGGAGAACTGAGACCCAGTACTTC.

This rearrangement joins TRBV18 to TRBJ2-1, with TRBD1 matching over 9 bases. The CDR3 has 14 residues. Germline CDR1 and CDR2: KGHSH and LQKENI. With V trimmed by 3 bases and J by 5 bases, 2 bases remained unmatched. The CDR3 nucleotides are TGTGCCAGCTCACCGACAGGGGGGGACAATGAGCAGTTCTTC. Amino acids: CASSPTGGDNEQFF.

A few counts support this clonotype. This chain uses TRBV27 with TRBJ2-7; the match to TRBD1 covers 7 bases. V trimming: 5 bases; J trimming: 0 bases; junction bases outside the gene matches: 7. The CDR3 is 15 residues long. Per germline, CDR1 MNHEY and CDR2 SMNVEV (reference sequence). The DNA of the CDR3 is TGTGCCAGCAGTCACACAGGGGTCTTCTCCTACGAGCAGTACTTC. As protein: CASSHTGVFSYEQYF.

The CDR3 DNA reads as TGTGCCATCAGTGTGTCGGGGACAGGGAGAACAGATACGCAGTATTTT. Protein sequence: CAISVSGTGRTDTQYF. This chain connects TRBV10-3 to TRBJ2-3; 9 bases fit TRBD1. Germline CDR1 reads ENHRY; CDR2 reads SYGVKD. After removal of 4 bases from V and 3 bases from J, the junction contained 8 bases not matched to a gene. This CDR3 spans 16 amino acids.

Ten or more counts support this clonotype. The gene calls are TRBV20-1 and TRBJ1-5; D may be TRBD1 (5 bases). The CDR3 consists of 15 residues. V dropped 1 base and J dropped 7 bases, with 17 bases sitting between them. In germline, CDR1 is DFQATT, CDR2 SNEGSKA (reference sequence). CDR3 in amino acids: CSARGGGRARQPQHF. In DNA, the CDR3 is TGCAGTGCTAGAGGAGGCGGCAGGGCTCGGCAGCCCCAGCATTTT.